This T cell receptor beta chain is from a study of long-term antiretroviral therapy in people with HIV. Judged by abundance, this clone is medium-sized. As yet, its antigen is unknown. Study-wide results and caveats: Increased diversity was seen after ART, yet it remained lower than in transplant donor controls. Blood specimens, gathered between 2004 and 2017, were possibly obtained under older ART regimens.

Trimming took off 0 bases at V and 7 bases at J, with 19 bases between the two ends. The CDR3 is made up of 17 amino acids. Per the germline V gene, CDR1 is LGHNA and CDR2 is YSLEER. Runs used v3.0 of the immunoSEQ assay and were done at survey level. For each individual sample, sequencing targeted about 40,000-55,000 T-cell genomes. Using immunoSEQ multiplex PCR, the repertoire was profiled, and TCRdb retains in-frame clones only, with some absent. The table includes some 18,000 clones, over 80% detected once. The starting material was unsorted PBMCs, obtained 2.1 years after starting antiretroviral therapy. This TCR came from a man between 18 and 35 years old with HIV. The chain is built from TRBV4-3 and TRBJ1-5; TRBD1 is a possible D gene (5 bases). CDR3 nucleotides: TGCGCCAGCAGCCAAGACTATCCAGGGAAACGGGACCAGCCCCAGCATTTT. Its translation: CASSQDYPGKRDQPQHF.